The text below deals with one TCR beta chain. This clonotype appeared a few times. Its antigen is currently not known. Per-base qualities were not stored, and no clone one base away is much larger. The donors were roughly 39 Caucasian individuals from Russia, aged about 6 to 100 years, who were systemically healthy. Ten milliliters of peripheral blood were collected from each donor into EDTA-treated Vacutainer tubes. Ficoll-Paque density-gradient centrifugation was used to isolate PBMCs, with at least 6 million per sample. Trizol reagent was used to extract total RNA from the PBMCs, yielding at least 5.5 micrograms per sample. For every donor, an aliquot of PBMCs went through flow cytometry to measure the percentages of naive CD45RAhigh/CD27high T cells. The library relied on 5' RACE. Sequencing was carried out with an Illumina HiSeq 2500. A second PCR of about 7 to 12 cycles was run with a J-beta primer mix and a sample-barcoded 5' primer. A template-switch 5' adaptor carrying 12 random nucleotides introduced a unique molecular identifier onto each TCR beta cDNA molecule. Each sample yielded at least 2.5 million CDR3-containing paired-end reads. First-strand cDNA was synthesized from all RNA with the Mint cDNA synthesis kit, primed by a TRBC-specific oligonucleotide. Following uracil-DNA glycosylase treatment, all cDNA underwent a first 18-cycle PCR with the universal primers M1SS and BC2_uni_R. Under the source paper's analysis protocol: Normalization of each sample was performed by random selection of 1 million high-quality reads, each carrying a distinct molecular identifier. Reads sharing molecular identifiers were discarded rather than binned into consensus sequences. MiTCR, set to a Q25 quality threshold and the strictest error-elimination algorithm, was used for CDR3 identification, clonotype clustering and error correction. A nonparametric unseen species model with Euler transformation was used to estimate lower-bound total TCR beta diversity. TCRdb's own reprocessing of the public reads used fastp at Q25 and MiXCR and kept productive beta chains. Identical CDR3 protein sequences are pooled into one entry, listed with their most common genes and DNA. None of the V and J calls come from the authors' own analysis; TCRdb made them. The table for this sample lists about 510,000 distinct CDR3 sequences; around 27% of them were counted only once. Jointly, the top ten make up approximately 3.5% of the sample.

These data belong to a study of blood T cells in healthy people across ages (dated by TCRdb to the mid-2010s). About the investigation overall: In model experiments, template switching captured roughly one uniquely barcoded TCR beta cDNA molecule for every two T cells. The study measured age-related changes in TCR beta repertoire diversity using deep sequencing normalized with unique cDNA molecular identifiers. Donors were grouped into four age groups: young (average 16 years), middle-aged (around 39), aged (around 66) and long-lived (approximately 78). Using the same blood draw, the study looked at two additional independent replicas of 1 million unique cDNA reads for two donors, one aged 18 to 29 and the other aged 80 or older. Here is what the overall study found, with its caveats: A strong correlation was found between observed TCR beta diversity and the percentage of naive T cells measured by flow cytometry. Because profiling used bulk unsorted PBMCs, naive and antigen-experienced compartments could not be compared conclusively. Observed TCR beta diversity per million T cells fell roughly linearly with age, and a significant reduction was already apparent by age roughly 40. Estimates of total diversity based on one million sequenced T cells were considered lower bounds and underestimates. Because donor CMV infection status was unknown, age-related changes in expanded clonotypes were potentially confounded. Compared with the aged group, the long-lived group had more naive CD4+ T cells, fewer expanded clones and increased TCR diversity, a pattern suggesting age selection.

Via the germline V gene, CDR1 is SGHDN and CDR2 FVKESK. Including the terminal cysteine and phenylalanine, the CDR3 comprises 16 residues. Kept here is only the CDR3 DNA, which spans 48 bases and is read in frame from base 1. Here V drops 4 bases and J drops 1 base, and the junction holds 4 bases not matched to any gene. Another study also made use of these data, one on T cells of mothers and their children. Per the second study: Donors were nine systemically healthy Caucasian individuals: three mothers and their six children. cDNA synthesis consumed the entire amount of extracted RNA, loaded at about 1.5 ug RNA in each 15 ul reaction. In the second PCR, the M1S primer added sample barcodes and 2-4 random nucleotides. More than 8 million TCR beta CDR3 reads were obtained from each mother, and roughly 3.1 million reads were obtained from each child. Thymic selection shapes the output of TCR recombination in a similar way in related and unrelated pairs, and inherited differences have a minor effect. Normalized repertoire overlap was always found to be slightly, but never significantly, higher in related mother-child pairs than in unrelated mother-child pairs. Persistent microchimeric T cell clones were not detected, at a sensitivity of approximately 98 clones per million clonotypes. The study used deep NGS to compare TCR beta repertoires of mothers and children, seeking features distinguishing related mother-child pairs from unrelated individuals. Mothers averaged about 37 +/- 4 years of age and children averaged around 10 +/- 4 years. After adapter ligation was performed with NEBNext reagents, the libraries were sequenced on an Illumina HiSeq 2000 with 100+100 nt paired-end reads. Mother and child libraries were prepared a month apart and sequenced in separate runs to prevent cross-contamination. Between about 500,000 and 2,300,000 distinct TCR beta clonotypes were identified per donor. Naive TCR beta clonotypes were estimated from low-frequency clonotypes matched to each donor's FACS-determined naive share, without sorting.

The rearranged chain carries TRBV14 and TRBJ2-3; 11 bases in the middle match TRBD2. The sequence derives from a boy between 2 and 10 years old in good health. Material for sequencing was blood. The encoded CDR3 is CASSPLTSGGTDTQYF. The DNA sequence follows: TGTGCCAGCAGCCCGCTGACTAGCGGGGGCACAGATACGCAGTATTTT.